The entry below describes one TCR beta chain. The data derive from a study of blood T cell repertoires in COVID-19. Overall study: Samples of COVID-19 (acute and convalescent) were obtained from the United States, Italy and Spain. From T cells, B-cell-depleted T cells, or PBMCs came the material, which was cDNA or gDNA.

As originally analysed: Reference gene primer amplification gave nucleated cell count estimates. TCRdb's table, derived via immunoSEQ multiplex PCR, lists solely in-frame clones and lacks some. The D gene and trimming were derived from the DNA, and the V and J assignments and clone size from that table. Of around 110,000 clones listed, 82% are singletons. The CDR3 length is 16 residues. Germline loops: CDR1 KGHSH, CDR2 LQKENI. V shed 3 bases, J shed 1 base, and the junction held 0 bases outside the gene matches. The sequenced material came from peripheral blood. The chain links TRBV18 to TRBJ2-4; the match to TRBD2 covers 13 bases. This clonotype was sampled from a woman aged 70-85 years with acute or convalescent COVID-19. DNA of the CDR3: TGTGCCAGCTCACCGACTAGCGGGGGGGCCAAAAACATTCAGTACTTC. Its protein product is CASSPTSGGAKNIQYF.